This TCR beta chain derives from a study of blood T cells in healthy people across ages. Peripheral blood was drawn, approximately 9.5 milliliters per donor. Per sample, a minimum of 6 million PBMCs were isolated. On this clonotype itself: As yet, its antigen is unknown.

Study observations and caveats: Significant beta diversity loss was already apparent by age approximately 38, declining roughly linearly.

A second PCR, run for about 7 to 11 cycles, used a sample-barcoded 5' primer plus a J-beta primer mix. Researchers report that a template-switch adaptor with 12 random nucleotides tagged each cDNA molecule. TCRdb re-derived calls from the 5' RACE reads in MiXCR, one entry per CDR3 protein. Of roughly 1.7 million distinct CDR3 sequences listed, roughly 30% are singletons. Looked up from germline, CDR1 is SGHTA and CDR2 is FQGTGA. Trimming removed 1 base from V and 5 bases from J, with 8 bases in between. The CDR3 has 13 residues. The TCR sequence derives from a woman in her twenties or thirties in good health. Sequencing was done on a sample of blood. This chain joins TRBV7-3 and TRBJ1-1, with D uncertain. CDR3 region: CASSLMRRTEAFF. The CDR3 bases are TGTGCCAGCAGCTTAATGAGGAGGACTGAAGCTTTCTTT. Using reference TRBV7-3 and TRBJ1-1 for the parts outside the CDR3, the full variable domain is GAGVSQTPSNKVTEKGKYVELRCDPISGHTALYWYRQSLGQGPEFLIYFQGTGAADDSGLPNDRFFAVRPEGSVSTLKIQRTERGDSAVYLCASSLMRRTEAFFGQGTRLTVV.